These 19 T cell receptor beta chains were all obtained from the same sample, sequenced in a study of PD-L1 blockade in urothelial cancer. Time point reported: peripheral blood 6 weeks after treatment start. Some clones are missing from TCRdb's copy, which holds only in-frame ones; the method was immunoSEQ multiplex PCR. The table lists around 66,000 clones, more than 70% of them singletons. Sequencing was performed on PBMCs, taken around atezolizumab (anti-PD-L1) treatment. The origin of the receptors is a man in his 60s with urothelial cancer.

The chain is built from TRBV28 and TRBJ1-1, with D uncertain. Germline lookup yields CDR1 MDHEN and CDR2 SYDVKM. CDR3 length equals 11 residues. Trimming took off 7 bases at V and 4 bases at J, with 7 bases between the two ends. For the CDR3, the DNA is TGTGCCAGCACACCGGGCACTGAAGCTTTCTTT. This codes for CASTPGTEAFF.

This sequence joins TRBV30 and TRBJ2-5; D is uncertain. The CDR3 runs 14 residues. CDR1 is GTSNPN, CDR2 SVGIG, per germline (reference sequence). V was trimmed by 0 bases and J by 1 base, leaving 9 bases between them. DNA of the CDR3: TGTGCCTGGAGTGTAAACAGCATCCAAGAGACCCAGTACTTC. Translation: CAWSVNSIQETQYF.

J is TRBJ2-1 and V is TRBV28; 9 bases are a match to TRBD2. The CDR3 has 18 residues. CDR1 and CDR2 from the germline V gene are MDHEN and SYDVKM. V lost 1 base to trimming and J lost 7 bases; unmatched junction nucleotides: 14. The CDR3 protein is CASSLFVISGRGGNEQFF. The CDR3 DNA is TGTGCCAGCAGTTTATTCGTGATTAGCGGGAGAGGAGGGAATGAGCAGTTCTTC.

This chain connects TRBV6-5 to TRBJ1-5; TRBD1 aligns across 7 bases. The CDR3 runs to 14 residues. After removal of 6 bases from V and 1 base from J, the junction contained 3 bases not matched to a gene. CDR1 is MNHEY, CDR2 SVGAGI, per germline. DNA for the CDR3: TGTGCCAGCAGCCCGGACAGGAGCAATCAGCCCCAGCATTTT. Its translation: CASSPDRSNQPQHF.

This clone was detected only a few times. The chain couples TRBV4-3 to TRBJ2-1, with D possibly being TRBD2 (7 bases). Deletions cut 0 bases from V and 5 bases from J, with 11 bases between. The CDR3 covers 15 residues. The V gene's germline CDR1 is LGHNA and CDR2 YSLEER. CDR3 residues: CASSQERGRHNEQFF. The DNA for the CDR3 is TGCGCCAGCAGCCAAGAGCGGGGGCGCCACAATGAGCAGTTCTTC.

In DNA, the CDR3 is TGTGCCAGCAGAGCCTCTGGTGGCTACACCTTC. This gives the protein CASRASGGYTF. The V gene is TRBV6-5, the J gene TRBJ1-2; D remains ambiguous. CDR1 and CDR2 (germline): MNHEY, SVGAGI. The CDR3 length is 11 residues. The V end lost 6 bases, the J end lost 7 bases, and 9 bases lay between the germline ends.

The rearrangement joins TRBV30 to TRBJ2-5, with TRBD2 matching over 9 bases. In germline, CDR1 is GTSNPN, CDR2 SVGIG (reference sequence). V lost 0 bases to trimming and J lost 3 bases; unmatched junction nucleotides: 8. This CDR3 has 16 residues. The CDR3 protein is CAWSVGLAGPKETQYF. Written as DNA, the CDR3 is TGTGCCTGGAGTGTTGGTCTAGCGGGGCCCAAAGAGACCCAGTACTTC.

The chain recombines TRBV30 with TRBJ1-5; no clear D. Deletions cut 0 bases from V and 0 bases from J, with 12 bases between. Germline V gene sequence: CDR1 GTSNPN, CDR2 SVGIG (reference sequence). The CDR3 is made up of 16 amino acids. The CDR3 sequence is CAWSVKRHTSNQPQHF. CDR3 nucleotides: TGTGCCTGGAGTGTTAAGAGACACACTAGCAATCAGCCCCAGCATTTT. The variable domain in full, completed from reference TRBV30 and TRBJ1-5, reads SQTIHQWPATLVQPVGSPLSLECTVEGTSNPNLYWYRQAAGRGLQLLFYSVGIGQISSEVPQNLSASRPQDRQFILSSKKLLLSDSGFYLCAWSVKRHTSNQPQHFGDGTRLSIL.

The V and J genes are TRBV2 and TRBJ1-2, with TRBD1 identical over 8 bases. Germline-derived CDR1 and CDR2 are SNHLY and FYNNEI. V lost 8 bases, J lost 5 bases, and 10 bases stayed unmatched. The CDR3 is made up of 14 amino acids. In DNA, the CDR3 is TGTGCCAGCGGACGAGGACAGGGACTATATGGCTACACCTTC. It specifies CASGRGQGLYGYTF.

The chain couples TRBV7-2 to TRBJ2-2, with D possibly TRBD2 on 5 matching bases. Deletions cut 0 bases from V and 5 bases from J, with 7 bases between. CDR3 length: 14 amino acids. The germline CDR1 and CDR2 sequences are SGHTA and FQGNSA. CDR3 DNA: TGTGCCAGCAGCTTAGCGCCGGGGACCGGGGAGCTGTTTTTT. Translating it yields CASSLAPGTGELFF.

The CDR3 coding sequence is TGTGCCATCAGAGGACAGGCCGAGGTACCCGGGGAGCTGTTTTTT. Residues: CAIRGQAEVPGELFF. The gene calls are TRBV10-3 and TRBJ2-2; TRBD1 aligns across 7 bases. CDR3 length equals 15 residues. The V gene end was trimmed by 6 bases and the J gene end by 6 bases; junction bases not matched to a gene: 10. Per the germline V gene, CDR1 is ENHRY and CDR2 is SYGVKD.

V and J are TRBV19 and TRBJ1-1; 7 bases line up with TRBD1. Germline CDR1 LNHDA, CDR2 SQIVND (reference sequence). There are 15 residues in the CDR3. Trimming at V came to 5 bases and at J to 0 bases, leaving 6 bases not matched to a gene. DNA for the CDR3: TGTGCCAGTAGTCCCCCGGGACAGTTGAACACTGAAGCTTTCTTT. The encoded protein is CASSPPGQLNTEAFF. The full variable domain, in which reference TRBV19 and TRBJ1-1 provide the parts outside the CDR3, is DGGITQSPKYLFRKEGQNVTLSCEQNLNHDAMYWYRQDPGQGLRLIYYSQIVNDFQKGDIAEGYSVSREKKESFPLTVTSAQKNPTAFYLCASSPPGQLNTEAFFGQGTRLTVV.

The chain links TRBV6-6 to TRBJ2-1, with a tentative D call TRBD1 (6 bases). V shed 5 bases and J shed 0 bases, with 14 bases lying between them. This CDR3 region has 16 residues. The V gene's germline CDR1 is MNHNY and CDR2 SVGAGI (reference sequence). CDR3 coding DNA: TGTGCCAGCAGTAGGACAGCCATTTCCTCCTACAATGAGCAGTTCTTC. Its translation: CASSRTAISSYNEQFF.

V and J are TRBV7-9 and TRBJ1-1, with 10 bases lining up with TRBD1. Germline values: CDR1 SEHNR, CDR2 FQNEAQ (reference sequence). The V and J ends lost 5 bases and 5 bases, in that order; junction bases with no gene match: 8. The CDR3 has 15 residues. The CDR3 protein is CASSPRQGARTEAFF. CDR3 DNA: TGTGCCAGCAGCCCGCGACAGGGGGCCAGGACTGAAGCTTTCTTT.

The chain employs TRBV27 and TRBJ2-7, with 11 bases matching TRBD2. The CDR3 is 16 amino acids. The germline gives CDR1 MNHEY, CDR2 SMNVEV (reference sequence). With 6 bases clipped from V and 3 bases from J, the junction kept 10 bases outside the gene matches. The CDR3 region is CASRKDTSGSFYEQYF. In nucleotides, the CDR3 is TGTGCCAGCAGAAAAGACACTAGCGGGAGTTTCTACGAGCAGTACTTC.

The CDR3 here is CASSFSSGSLNEQFF. The CDR3 DNA reads TGTGCCAGCAGCTTCAGTAGCGGGAGTCTGAATGAGCAGTTCTTC. The chain joins TRBV7-3 to TRBJ2-1; 9 nucleotides match TRBD2. The V segment lost 3 bases and the J segment 7 bases; nucleotides outside the gene matches: 7. This CDR3 contains 15 residues. Germline CDR1 SGHTA, CDR2 FQGTGA.

The CDR3 DNA reads as TGTGCCAGTGTAAACGGGTGGAACGGGGAGCTGTTTTTT. This codes for CASVNGWNGELFF. V and J are TRBV19 and TRBJ2-2; D gene unclear. The V end was cut by 8 bases, the J end by 7 bases, with 14 bases between. CDR1 and CDR2 from the germline V gene are LNHDA and SQIVND (reference sequence). The CDR3 covers 13 residues.

The chain combines TRBV6-6 with TRBJ1-2, with TRBD1 matching over 7 bases. V gave up 2 bases and J gave up 4 bases; unmatched junction bases: 1. Germline CDR1 reads MNHNY; CDR2 reads SVGAGI (reference sequence). This CDR3 is built from 13 residues. CDR3: CASSYPGGYGYTF. The CDR3 bases are TGTGCCAGCAGTTACCCAGGGGGCTATGGCTACACCTTC.

V usage is TRBV19 and J usage is TRBJ1-2; D might be TRBD1 (5 bases). CDR3 size: 15 residues. V was shortened by 3 bases and J by 3 bases, with 14 bases between the two germline ends. Per the germline V gene, CDR1 is LNHDA and CDR2 is SQIVND (reference sequence). The CDR3 bases are TGTGCCAGTAGTATTCAATCAGGGCTGTACTATGGCTACACCTTC. As protein: CASSIQSGLYYGYTF.